This passage covers 17 T cell receptor beta chains from one sample sequenced in a study of T-cell memory formation after mild COVID-19. TCRdb ran MiXCR on the 5' RACE reads and lists one entry per CDR3 protein. Of about 350,000 distinct CDR3 sequences in the sample, 20% to 25% were seen once. Sequencing was performed on PBMCs or a T cell subset sorted from them (not recorded which). The receptors were sampled from a man between 18 and 35 years old who had mild COVID-19 (a few samples of this study predate the infection). Cell type and time point are not known.

Comments on this clonotype: Its ends do not fully match the called genes, so a read error is possible. The rearrangement joins TRBV7-7 to TRBJ2-5; D gene unclear. Per germline, CDR1 SSHAT and CDR2 FNYEAQ (reference sequence). The CDR3 sequence is 14 residues long. The chain's CDR3 is CASSLGPVGETQYF. CDR3 in DNA: TGTGCTAGCAGCTTAGGACCCGTCGGGGAGACCCAGTACTTC.

The V gene is TRBV3-1, the J gene TRBJ2-7; a possible D gene is TRBD2 (5 bases). This CDR3 is built from 13 residues. V was pared by 4 bases and J by 4 bases, with 11 bases between. Germline assignment: CDR1 LGHDT and CDR2 YNNKEL (reference sequence). The CDR3 region has the DNA TGTGCCAGCAGCCCTGTAGGAGGATACGAGCAGTACGTC. It specifies CASSPVGGYEQYV.

The chain couples TRBV20-1 to TRBJ1-2, with 7 bases that match TRBD1. This CDR3 spans 12 amino acids. Losses at the gene ends were 5 bases for V and 3 bases for J; bases not matched to a gene: 3. Germline V gene data show CDR1 as DFQATT and CDR2 as SNEGSKA (reference sequence). Written as DNA, the CDR3 is TGCAGTGCTGACACAGGGGACTATGGCTACACCTTC. Its translation: CSADTGDYGYTF.

The genes are TRBV7-9 and TRBJ1-1; TRBD1 matches 8 bases. CDR3 length: 14 residues. The germline V gene has CDR1 SEHNR and CDR2 FQNEAQ (reference sequence). V lost 2 bases and J lost 5; bases outside the gene matches: 4. CDR3 protein: CASSLKGQETEAFF. The CDR3 DNA follows: TGTGCCAGCAGCTTAAAGGGACAGGAAACTGAAGCTTTCTTT.

This clonotype was observed a few times. The chain carries TRBV4-1 and TRBJ2-7; the D is unclear. CDR1 is MGHRA and CDR2 is YSYEKL in the germline V gene. The CDR3 has 12 amino acids. The V and J ends lost 3 bases and 2 bases respectively, with 5 bases between them. The CDR3 coding sequence is TGCGCCAGCAGCCAGGCGCCCTACGAGCAGTACTTC. Protein: CASSQAPYEQYF.

This clonotype was counted a few times. The genes are TRBV6-5 and TRBJ2-1; the match to TRBD2 covers 7 bases. This CDR3 has 16 amino acids. The junction had 16 bases not matched to a gene; V was cut back by 10 bases and J by 4 bases. The germline CDR1 and CDR2 sequences are MNHEY and SVGAGI. The CDR3 DNA is TGTGCCATCAAACACCCACCCAAGCGGGGATACAATGAGCAGTTCTTC. Translation: CAIKHPPKRGYNEQFF.

Many counts were recorded for this clonotype. The CDR3, as DNA: TGTGCCAGCTCACTGTCCGGGCCCCGCTACGAGCAGTACGTC. Protein product: CASSLSGPRYEQYV. This chain links TRBV18 with TRBJ2-7; D ambiguous. V dropped 4 bases and J dropped 3 bases, with 13 bases sitting between them. Germline CDR1 and CDR2: KGHSH and LQKENI. The CDR3 loop spans 14 amino acids.

The V call is TRBV5-4, the J call TRBJ2-7, with D tentatively TRBD1 (5 bases). Trimming pared 3 bases from V and 4 bases from J, leaving 14 bases between. This CDR3 spans 14 amino acids. Germline-derived CDR1 and CDR2 are SGHNT and YYREEE (reference sequence). The CDR3 bases are TGTGCCAGCAGCTCGGGCTCAAGGGGTTACGAGCAGTACGTC. Protein product: CASSSGSRGYEQYV.

The DNA for the CDR3 is TGTGCCAGCAGTTTCCAGAGTGGGTCAGATACGCAGTATTTT. It yields the protein CASSFQSGSDTQYF. The chain links TRBV27 to TRBJ2-3; D is uncertain. Trimming shortened V by 3 bases and J by 4 bases, and 11 bases separated the two germline ends. The CDR3 covers 14 residues. Germline V gene lookup returns CDR1 MNHEY and CDR2 SMNVEV (reference sequence).

The chain has TRBV6-4 and TRBJ2-1; 16 bases agree with TRBD2. Looked up from germline, CDR1 is MRHNA and CDR2 is SNTAGT. J was trimmed by 6 bases and V by 3 bases; bases with no gene match: 2. The CDR3 has 16 residues. The CDR3 region is CASSDGTSGGANEQFF. Written as DNA, the CDR3 is TGTGCCAGCAGTGATGGGACTAGCGGGGGGGCCAATGAGCAGTTCTTC.

This chain joins TRBV2 and TRBJ1-2; 7 nucleotides match TRBD1. Germline CDR1 SNHLY, CDR2 FYNNEI. The CDR3 covers 13 residues. V lost 6 bases to trimming and J lost 3 bases; unmatched junction nucleotides: 4. The CDR3 loop reads CASRPRGDYGYTF. CDR3 sequence (DNA): TGTGCCAGCAGGCCCAGGGGGGACTATGGCTACACCTTC.

This clonotype was seen only a few times. This chain joins TRBV30 and TRBJ2-7; no clear D gene. V was pared by 5 bases and J by 3 bases, with 8 bases between. The CDR3 consists of 11 residues. In germline, CDR1 is GTSNPN, CDR2 SVGIG (reference sequence). The DNA of the CDR3 is TGTGCCTGGGGGTCGGGCTACGAGCAGTACTTC. This sequence encodes CAWGSGYEQYF.

This clonotype was counted only a few times. The rearrangement joins TRBV21-1 to TRBJ1-5. TRBV21-1 is a listed pseudogene. The CDR3 is made up of 18 amino acids. The DNA of the CDR3 is TGTGCCAGCAGCAAACGACGGCAGGATGTTTATAGCAATCAGCCCCAGCATTTT. Translated: CASSKRRQDVYSNQPQHF.

Notes on this clonotype: The junction shows a germline mismatch at one end, possibly a read error. This chain uses TRBV9 with TRBJ1-1; possible D gene TRBD1, 5 bases. This CDR3 spans 16 amino acids. CDR1 SGDLS and CDR2 YYNGEE come from the germline V gene. CDR3 amino acids: CASSANSGGFGTEDFF. As DNA, the CDR3 is TGTGCCAGCAGCGCAAACTCTGGGGGTTTCGGCACTGAAGATTTCTTT.

As to this clonotype: An end of the junction does not agree with germline; a read error may underlie this. CDR3 nucleotide sequence: TGCGCCAGCAGCGCAGCAGGGTCTTCCTCCTACGAGAAGTACTTC. Translation: CASSAAGSSSYEKYF. This chain connects TRBV5-1 to TRBJ2-7; tentatively, D is TRBD1 (5 bases). Germline assignment: CDR1 SGHRS and CDR2 YFSETQ. The CDR3 has 15 residues.

This chain connects TRBV12-3 or TRBV12-4 to TRBJ2-7; no definite D call. The CDR3 is made up of 12 amino acids. Trimming stripped 6 bases from V and 5 bases from J, with 11 bases between. CDR3 nucleotide sequence: TGTGCCAGCAGCCACCTGGGGAACGAGCAGTACTTC. Protein: CASSHLGNEQYF.

This clonotype has a count of ten or more. The gene calls are TRBV6-2 or TRBV6-3 and TRBJ2-1; possible D gene TRBD2, 5 bases. The V gene's germline CDR1 is MNHEY and CDR2 SVGEGT. With 6 bases removed from V and 7 bases from J, the gap between germline ends came to 16 bases. This CDR3 contains 14 residues. CDR3 in DNA: TGTGCCAGCAGGGACTCTAAGGTAGGGAATGAGCAGTTCTTC. Translation gives CASRDSKVGNEQFF.